The 32 T cell receptor beta chains below all came from one sample that was sequenced in a study of OX40 agonist ivuxolimab in advanced cancers. Profiling relied on immunoSEQ multiplex PCR, and the TCRdb table lists in-frame clones only, not all of them. The table shows about 110,000 clones, with over 85% occurring only once. Source: CD4+ or CD8+ T cells sorted from blood, taken in a trial of the OX40 agonist ivuxolimab. The receptors here all came from an adult with an advanced solid tumor such as melanoma, head and neck, liver or kidney cancer.

This clone appeared a single time. The chain uses TRBV7-9 and TRBJ2-3; the D gene is possibly TRBD1 (6 bases). V shed 3 bases and J shed 5 bases, with 21 bases lying between them. CDR1 and CDR2 (germline): SEHNR, FQNEAQ (reference sequence). There are 17 residues in the CDR3. The CDR3 loop reads CASSLTHVQGSGDTQYF. The CDR3 coding sequence is TGTGCCAGCAGCTTGACCCACGTTCAGGGGTCGGGAGATACGCAGTATTTT.

The chain couples TRBV18 to TRBJ2-3; D perhaps matches TRBD1 (5 bases). Per germline, CDR1 KGHSH and CDR2 LQKENI. V was shortened by 3 bases and J by 0 bases, with 16 bases between the two germline ends. This CDR3 is built from 17 residues. CDR3 amino acids: CASSPTMDGQSTDTQYF. In DNA form, the CDR3 reads TGTGCCAGCTCACCCACCATGGACGGACAAAGCACAGATACGCAGTATTTT.

This chain joins TRBV4-1 and TRBJ2-2, with 8 bases fitting TRBD2. In germline, CDR1 is MGHRA, CDR2 YSYEKL. V lost 4 bases to trimming and J lost 1 base; unmatched junction nucleotides: 14. The CDR3 runs to 19 residues. CDR3 protein: CASSRGAGVDERNTGELFF. CDR3 coding DNA: TGCGCCAGCAGCCGGGGAGCGGGAGTAGACGAGAGGAACACCGGGGAGCTGTTTTTT.

The chain couples TRBV6-6 to TRBJ2-1; no clear D. The germline V and J ends were trimmed by 9 bases and 0 bases, with 3 bases remaining between them. CDR1 and CDR2 from the germline V gene are MNHNY and SVGAGI (reference sequence). CDR3 length: 11 amino acids. CDR3 DNA: TGTGCCAGTGGCTCCTACAATGAGCAGTTCTTC. It specifies CASGSYNEQFF.

This chain connects TRBV6-1 to TRBJ1-1, with D perhaps TRBD1 (5 bases). The V gene lost 5 bases and the J gene lost 2 bases, with 12 bases spanning the gap. This CDR3 has 14 amino acids. CDR1 and CDR2 (germline): MNHNS, SASEGT. The CDR3 DNA reads as TGTGCCAGCAGTCGGACACTGTTAAACACTGAAGCTTTCTTT. Amino acids: CASSRTLLNTEAFF.

On this clone: The junction shows a germline mismatch at one end, possibly a read error. This sequence joins TRBV19 and TRBJ1-1; TRBD1 might be the D (5 bases). The CDR3 is made up of 15 amino acids. Germline assignment: CDR1 LNHDA and CDR2 SQIVND (reference sequence). The CDR3 spells CASSLDLGTSPEAFF. CDR3 nucleotides: TGTGCCAGTAGTTTAGACCTTGGGACTTCACCTGAAGCTTTCTTT. Drawing the rest from reference TRBV19 and TRBJ1-1, the complete variable domain is DGGITQSPKYLFRKEGQNVTLSCEQNLNHDAMYWYRQDPGQGLRLIYYSQIVNDFQKGDIAEGYSVSREKKESFPLTVTSAQKNPTAFYLCASSLDLGTSPEAFFGQGTRLTVV.

This sequence joins TRBV28 and TRBJ2-4, with TRBD2 as a possible D gene (7 bases). Germline CDR1 and CDR2: MDHEN and SYDVKM. Trimming left V 9 bases short and J 1 base short, with 16 bases between. The CDR3 spans 15 residues. CDR3 DNA: TGTGCCAGTGGGGGGGGCGAGTTGGCCAAAAACATTCAGTACTTC. Protein sequence: CASGGGELAKNIQYF.

This sequence joins TRBV7-2 and TRBJ2-7, with 9 bases aligning to TRBD1. CDR1 and CDR2 (germline): SGHTA, FQGNSA. V lost 5 bases, J lost 3 bases, and 11 bases stayed unmatched. The CDR3 loop spans 16 amino acids. CDR3: CASSTYGQGRVYEQYF. Written as DNA, the CDR3 is TGTGCCAGCAGCACCTACGGACAGGGGAGAGTCTACGAGCAGTACTTC.

The chain employs TRBV28 and TRBJ2-5, with 8 bases identical to TRBD2. CDR1 and CDR2 (germline): MDHEN, SYDVKM. This CDR3 has 15 residues. V was pared by 5 bases and J by 5 bases, with 10 bases of the junction left unmatched. CDR3 sequence (DNA): TGTGCCAGCAGTCCATTAGCGGGAAGGGTGGAGACCCAGTACTTC. Translated: CASSPLAGRVETQYF.

The chain employs TRBV5-1 and TRBJ1-1; 10 nucleotides match TRBD1. Per germline, CDR1 SGHRS and CDR2 YFSETQ. The V segment lost 0 bases and the J segment 5 bases; nucleotides outside the gene matches: 10. The CDR3 runs to 17 residues. The CDR3 nucleotides are TGCGCCAGCAGCTTGGCCCCCGGGACAGGGGCTAGTACTGAAGCTTTCTTT. Translated: CASSLAPGTGASTEAFF. Together with reference TRBV5-1 and TRBJ1-1, the CDR3 gives the full variable domain: KAGVTQTPRYLIKTRGQQVTLSCSPISGHRSVSWYQQTPGQGLQFLFEYFSETQRNKGNFPGRFSGRQFSNSRSEMNVSTLELGDSALYLCASSLAPGTGASTEAFFGQGTRLTVV.

The genes are TRBV5-4 and TRBJ2-3; D not resolved. CDR1 is SGHNT and CDR2 is YYREEE in the germline V gene (reference sequence). Trimming took 0 bases from V and 3 from J, leaving 17 bases between them. CDR3 length: 17 amino acids. The CDR3 loop reads CASSLGLQNLKTDTQYF. The CDR3 DNA reads TGTGCCAGCAGCTTGGGGTTACAGAACCTTAAGACAGATACGCAGTATTTT.

This chain connects TRBV19 to TRBJ2-3; 10 bases align to TRBD2. V lost 0 bases, J lost 6 bases, and 6 bases stayed unmatched. The CDR3 is 16 residues long. CDR1 LNHDA and CDR2 SQIVND come from the germline V gene (reference sequence). The CDR3 sequence: CASSIDPLAGEDTQYF. In DNA form, the CDR3 reads TGTGCCAGTAGTATAGATCCCCTAGCGGGAGAGGATACGCAGTATTTT.

This chain uses TRBV4-3 with TRBJ2-3; 11 bases are shared with TRBD2. The CDR3 covers 17 residues. The trim removed 0 bases at V and 4 bases at J, leaving 6 bases unmatched. Germline V gene sequence: CDR1 LGHNA, CDR2 YSLEER. Here the CDR3 DNA reads TGCGCCAGCAGCCAAGATGACACTAGCGGGAGTTCAGATACGCAGTATTTT. It codes for CASSQDDTSGSSDTQYF.

The chain links TRBV20-1 to TRBJ2-7, with no clear D. The germline gives CDR1 DFQATT, CDR2 SNEGSKA (reference sequence). Trimming took off 0 bases at V and 6 bases at J, with 6 bases between the two ends. The CDR3 has 11 residues. CDR3 bases: TGCAGTGCTAGAGATCCCCCCGAGCAGTACTTC. This gives the protein CSARDPPEQYF.

This chain links TRBV5-1 with TRBJ2-7; 8 bases line up with TRBD1. CDR3 length: 17 residues. The V segment lost 0 bases and the J segment 4 bases; nucleotides outside the gene matches: 12. CDR1 and CDR2 (germline): SGHRS, YFSETQ. CDR3 sequence (DNA): TGCGCCAGCAGCTTGGGGTACGGACAGGGAGACCCATACGAGCAGTACTTC. Translating gives CASSLGYGQGDPYEQYF.

This chain uses TRBV4-3 with TRBJ1-3; D not resolved. Trimming took 0 bases from V and 4 from J, leaving 16 bases between them. Germline V gene lookup returns CDR1 LGHNA and CDR2 YSLEER. The CDR3 runs 17 residues. The CDR3 DNA is TGCGCCAGCAGCCAAGAAGAGCACAGCCAGCTCGGAAACACCATATATTTT. The encoded protein is CASSQEEHSQLGNTIYF.

The V call is TRBV19, the J call TRBJ2-7, with a weak D call TRBD2 (6 bases). Germline V CDR1 and CDR2: LNHDA, SQIVND (reference sequence). V was clipped by 6 bases and J by 0 bases, with 15 bases between them. CDR3 length: 15 residues. The CDR3 region is CASRILGEASYEQYF. The CDR3 DNA follows: TGTGCCAGTAGGATTCTGGGGGAGGCCTCCTACGAGCAGTACTTC.

The chain is built from TRBV19 and TRBJ1-1, with a tentative D call TRBD1 (6 bases). This CDR3 comprises 15 residues. In germline, CDR1 is LNHDA, CDR2 SQIVND (reference sequence). Trimming stripped 5 bases from V and 1 base from J, with 14 bases between. CDR3 nucleotide sequence: TGTGCCAGTAGTTACGGCCGACAGGCGAACACTGAAGCTTTCTTT. This gives the protein CASSYGRQANTEAFF. The whole variable domain, filled in from reference TRBV19 and TRBJ1-1, reads DGGITQSPKYLFRKEGQNVTLSCEQNLNHDAMYWYRQDPGQGLRLIYYSQIVNDFQKGDIAEGYSVSREKKESFPLTVTSAQKNPTAFYLCASSYGRQANTEAFFGQGTRLTVV.

The count of this clone is one. The rearrangement links TRBV4-2 to TRBJ1-4, with 9 bases aligning to TRBD1. CDR1 is LGHNA and CDR2 is YNFKEQ in the germline V gene. There are 14 residues in the CDR3. V trimming: 4 bases; J trimming: 5 bases; junction bases outside the gene matches: 2. For the CDR3, the DNA is TGTGCCAGCAGCCTTGGGACAGGGAATGAAAAACTGTTTTTT. Protein sequence: CASSLGTGNEKLFF.

V is TRBV5-1 and J is TRBJ2-1, with 9 bases fitting TRBD1. CDR3 size: 13 residues. CDR1 and CDR2 from the germline V gene are SGHRS and YFSETQ. The V gene end was trimmed by 3 bases and the J gene end by 8 bases; junction bases not matched to a gene: 3. The CDR3 DNA is TGCGCCAGCAGCTCCAGGACAGGGGATGAGCAGTTCTTC. Translation gives CASSSRTGDEQFF.

This clone has only one observation. V is TRBV6-1 and J is TRBJ1-4; 8 nucleotides agree with TRBD1. This CDR3 is 15 amino acids long. The J segment lost 7 bases and the V segment lost 8 bases, leaving 12 bases of the junction unmatched. Germline V gene data show CDR1 as MNHNS and CDR2 as SASEGT. The CDR3 nucleotides are TGTGCCAGCTGCTTTCCGGGACAGGCCACTGAAAAACTGTTTTTT. It specifies CASCFPGQATEKLFF.

This sequence joins TRBV23-1 and TRBJ2-7; 7 nucleotides agree with TRBD2. TRBV23-1 counts as an open reading frame of uncertain function. The ends lost 4 bases at V and 6 bases at J; junction bases unmatched: 12. CDR3 length equals 15 residues. This CDR3 reads CASSPRGGFVFEQYF. For the CDR3, the DNA is TGCGCCAGCAGTCCCCGGGGAGGGTTTGTCTTCGAGCAGTACTTC.

V and J are TRBV4-3 and TRBJ2-3; TRBD2 agrees at 10 bases. This CDR3 is built from 18 residues. V shed 0 bases and J 4 bases; nucleotides not matched to a gene: 10. Germline V lookup: CDR1 LGHNA, CDR2 YSLEER. CDR3 DNA sequence: TGCGCCAGCAGCCAAGAGGCTAGCGGGGGATTGGGGGCAGATACGCAGTATTTT. Translation gives CASSQEASGGLGADTQYF.

J is TRBJ2-1 and V is TRBV7-9, with 9 bases lining up with TRBD2. The CDR3 is made up of 16 amino acids. Germline V lookup: CDR1 SEHNR, CDR2 FQNEAQ (reference sequence). Losses at the gene ends were 1 base for V and 8 bases for J; bases not matched to a gene: 9. CDR3 in amino acids: CASSLEGGGEIYEQFF. In DNA, the CDR3 is TGTGCCAGCAGCTTAGAAGGCGGGGGGGAGATATATGAGCAGTTCTTC.

J is TRBJ2-5 and V is TRBV7-2; TRBD2 agrees at 11 bases. The CDR3 is made up of 18 amino acids. J was trimmed by 4 bases and V by 2 bases; bases with no gene match: 12. Germline CDR1 reads SGHTA; CDR2 reads FQGNSA. The CDR3 DNA reads as TGTGCCAGCAGCTTATGGGCCGAGGCTAGCGGGAGGCGAGAGACCCAGTACTTC. Protein: CASSLWAEASGRRETQYF.

This clone appeared a single time. The rearrangement links TRBV10-3 to TRBJ2-5; 8 nucleotides match TRBD1. The end of the DNA is better explained by TRBJ2-7, so the J call may be wrong. CDR1 ENHRY and CDR2 SYGVKD come from the germline V gene. There are 14 residues in the CDR3. The CDR3 region has the DNA TGTGCCATCAGTGAAGACAGGGGCCCCTACGAGCAGTACTTC. Translating gives CAISEDRGPYEQYF.

This sequence joins TRBV28 and TRBJ2-4; 8 nucleotides match TRBD1. The germline gives CDR1 MDHEN, CDR2 SYDVKM. J lost 4 bases, V lost 7 bases, and 6 bases had no gene match. The CDR3 is 14 amino acids. This chain's CDR3 is CASTSGGGKNIQYF. CDR3 DNA sequence: TGTGCCAGCACCTCAGGGGGCGGTAAAAACATTCAGTACTTC.

The chain is built from TRBV25-1 and TRBJ2-5, with D uncertain. CDR3 length: 14 amino acids. Germline V gene sequence: CDR1 MGHDK, CDR2 SYGVNS. V was cut by 10 bases and J by 0 bases, with 15 bases left in between. The CDR3 protein is CATRPVLDQETQYF. CDR3 nucleotides: TGTGCCACCCGGCCCGTGCTGGACCAAGAGACCCAGTACTTC.

The rearrangement uses TRBV19 and TRBJ1-5, with D possibly being TRBD1 (6 bases). Germline CDR1 LNHDA, CDR2 SQIVND (reference sequence). The CDR3 has 16 amino acids. Trimming removed 5 bases from V and 4 bases from J, with 18 bases in between. The CDR3 DNA reads as TGTGCCAGTAGTCTCCTTAGACAGGTACAGAATCAGCCCCAGCATTTT. It translates to CASSLLRQVQNQPQHF.

CDR3 sequence: CASSPLGANTGELFF. CDR3 in DNA: TGTGCCAGCTCACCACTGGGCGCGAACACCGGGGAGCTGTTTTTT. The V call is TRBV18, the J call TRBJ2-2; D is uncertain. This CDR3 has 15 residues. CDR1 and CDR2 from the germline V gene are KGHSH and LQKENI. The germline V and J ends were trimmed by 1 base and 0 bases, with 6 bases remaining between them.

The V call is TRBV5-1, the J call TRBJ1-1, with D possibly matching TRBD1 (5 bases). V was shortened by 0 bases and J by 1 base, with 10 bases between the two germline ends. This CDR3 contains 15 residues. The germline V gene encodes CDR1 SGHRS and CDR2 YFSETQ. The CDR3 reads CASSLVAGQNTEAFF. CDR3 DNA sequence: TGCGCCAGCAGCTTGGTAGCGGGGCAGAACACTGAAGCTTTCTTT. Combining the CDR3 with reference TRBV5-1 and TRBJ1-1 gives the whole variable domain KAGVTQTPRYLIKTRGQQVTLSCSPISGHRSVSWYQQTPGQGLQFLFEYFSETQRNKGNFPGRFSGRQFSNSRSEMNVSTLELGDSALYLCASSLVAGQNTEAFFGQGTRLTVV.

The V gene is TRBV11-2, the J gene TRBJ1-1; TRBD1 is a possible D gene (6 bases). CDR1 and CDR2 (germline): SGHAT, FQNNGV. V lost 3 bases, J lost 2 bases, and 13 bases lay in between. CDR3 size: 15 residues. CDR3 bases: TGTGCCAGCAGCTTGCTCCCTGGGGGCAACACTGAAGCTTTCTTT. This gives the protein CASSLLPGGNTEAFF. Using reference TRBV11-2 and TRBJ1-1 for the parts outside the CDR3, the full variable domain is EAGVAQSPRYKIIEKRQSVAFWCNPISGHATLYWYQQILGQGPKLLIQFQNNGVVDDSQLPKDRFSAERLKGVDSTLKIQPAKLEDSAVYLCASSLLPGGNTEAFFGQGTRLTVV.